This record covers a single T cell receptor (beta chain). Its antigen is unknown. CDR1 is SGHAT, CDR2 FQDESV, per germline (reference sequence). The J segment lost 4 bases and the V segment lost 4 bases, leaving 2 bases of the junction unmatched. The CDR3 has 13 amino acids. These data are taken from a study of follicular helper T cells after annual influenza vaccination. Study-level information: For some subjects, blood spans the 2013-2014, 2014-2015 and 2015-2016 annual vaccinations. Study-wide points: Day 7 ICOS+CD38+ clones were most often found later in ICOS-CD38- cTfh cells.

The method was immunoSEQ multiplex PCR; TCRdb's version includes in-frame clones alone and lacks a portion of them. The sample yields about 15,000 clones, roughly 83% seen once. Time point in this sample: 2014-2015 season, 7 days after vaccination. Adults were given seasonal inactivated influenza vaccine, and blood CD4 subsets were sorted before and after vaccination. Non-naive CD4+CXCR5+PD-1+ cTfh were sorted into ICOS+CD38+ and ICOS-CD38- fractions. The specimen was CXCR5+ CD38- circulating T follicular helper cells from blood, collected 7 days after influenza vaccination. Subset meaning: circulating Tfh, non-naive CD4+CXCR5+PD-1+ (ICOS+CD38+ or ICOS-CD38-). The origin of this receptor is an adult who received the influenza vaccine. The chain is built from TRBV11-1 and TRBJ2-7; 9 bases agree with TRBD1. The CDR3 protein is CASSWDRAYEQYF. CDR3 nucleotide sequence: TGTGCCAGCAGCTGGGACAGGGCTTACGAGCAGTACTTC.